The 15 T cell receptor beta chains reported below all come from one sample, sequenced in a study of CD4 T cells in relation to SARS-CoV-2 and coronaviruses. CD4+ T cells from unexposed donors were obtained before the COVID-19 pandemic (2011-2018). Isolation of CD4+ T cells took place after less than twelve days in culture. These receptors have no known antigen. Measured with immunoSEQ multiplex PCR; TCRdb has only the in-frame clones, and not every one. The sample includes some 28,000 clones, 74% of them seen just once. The material sequenced was CD4+ T cells from PBMCs, cultured in vitro. The receptors were sampled from a human donor in good health.

The V gene is TRBV6-2 or TRBV6-3, the J gene TRBJ2-1; TRBD1 agrees at 8 bases. CDR3 length: 16 amino acids. V lost 4 bases, J lost 7 bases, and 12 bases stayed unmatched. CDR1 and CDR2 from the germline V gene are MNHEY and SVGEGT. CDR3 sequence reads: CASSSPGQEVWNEQFF. The DNA for the CDR3 is TGTGCCAGCAGTTCCCCGGGACAGGAGGTTTGGAATGAGCAGTTCTTC.

The gene calls are TRBV6-2 or TRBV6-3 and TRBJ2-3; 10 bases are a match to TRBD2. Germline V CDR1 and CDR2: MNHEY, SVGEGT. After removal of 2 bases from V and 5 bases from J, the junction contained 19 bases not matched to a gene. The CDR3 totals 20 residues. The CDR3: CASSYRTGWLAGAFGDTQYF. The CDR3 DNA reads as TGTGCCAGCAGTTACAGGACAGGGTGGCTAGCGGGAGCCTTCGGAGATACGCAGTATTTT.

This chain joins TRBV7-2 and TRBJ2-7; D is ambiguous. CDR1 SGHTA and CDR2 FQGNSA come from the germline V gene. There are 14 residues in the CDR3. V gave up 2 bases and J gave up 2 bases, with 10 bases separating them. The CDR3 DNA is TGTGCCAGCAGCTTACTTTGGGGTACCTACGAGCAGTACTTC. It translates to CASSLLWGTYEQYF.

The rearrangement links TRBV18 to TRBJ1-2; the match to TRBD1 covers 8 bases. The CDR3 contains 14 residues. In germline, CDR1 is KGHSH, CDR2 LQKENI. The V and J ends lost 5 bases and 0 bases, in that order; junction bases with no gene match: 2. For the CDR3, the DNA is TGTGCCAGCTCAACACAGGGGGCTAACTATGGCTACACCTTC. It translates to CASSTQGANYGYTF.

This clone was observed a few times. The chain couples TRBV18 to TRBJ1-3, with 10 bases matching TRBD1. Germline CDR1 reads KGHSH; CDR2 reads LQKENI. The CDR3 contains 16 residues. The junction had 3 bases not matched to a gene; V was cut back by 2 bases and J by 2 bases. The CDR3 DNA is TGTGCCAGCTCACCATACGGACAGGGGGCTGGAAACACCATATATTTT. Protein product: CASSPYGQGAGNTIYF.

The J gene is TRBJ2-5, the V gene TRBV5-8; D might be TRBD2 (5 bases). Germline V CDR1 and CDR2: SGHTS, YDEGEE. Trimming took off 2 bases at V and 2 bases at J, with 16 bases between the two ends. The CDR3 covers 16 residues. The CDR3 region is CASSFEFSSGQETQYF. The CDR3 region has the DNA TGTGCCAGCAGCTTTGAATTTTCGAGCGGTCAAGAGACCCAGTACTTC.

The V and J genes are TRBV5-6 and TRBJ2-7, with TRBD1 matching 9 bases. Germline V gene data show CDR1 as SGHDT and CDR2 as YYEEEE. This CDR3 comprises 16 residues. The trim removed 4 bases at V and 2 bases at J, leaving 10 bases unmatched. CDR3 sequence: CASSLGQGRSAYEQYF. The CDR3, as DNA: TGTGCCAGCAGCCTCGGACAGGGGCGATCGGCCTACGAGCAGTACTTC.

The sample holds a few counts of this clone. The V gene is TRBV28, the J gene TRBJ1-3; TRBD1 matches at 8 bases. Germline trimming cut 8 bases from V and 4 bases from J; bases unmatched to any gene: 16. The CDR3 covers 17 residues. CDR1 is MDHEN and CDR2 is SYDVKM in the germline V gene. In DNA, the CDR3 is TGTGCCAGCTCTTTGATAGGGACAGGACGTAGGGGAAACACCATATATTTT. This translates into CASSLIGTGRRGNTIYF.

The chain's CDR3 is CASSILSMEPQHF. The CDR3 nucleotides read TGTGCCAGTAGTATCCTTTCTATGGAGCCCCAGCATTTT. The gene calls are TRBV19 and TRBJ1-5; D not resolved. Germline CDR1 and CDR2: LNHDA and SQIVND (reference sequence). V was trimmed by 3 bases and J by 8 bases, leaving 11 bases between them. CDR3 length equals 13 residues.

The gene calls are TRBV6-2 or TRBV6-3 and TRBJ2-1; no clear D. CDR1 and CDR2 (germline): MNHEY, SVGEGT. The CDR3 is 13 amino acids. V lost 0 bases and J 8 bases, leaving 8 bases between the germline ends. The CDR3 region has the DNA TGTGCCAGCAGTTACTCTCGTCGCTATGAGCAGTTCTTC. It codes for CASSYSRRYEQFF.

The chain has TRBV19 and TRBJ1-2; 8 nucleotides match TRBD1. Per the germline V gene, CDR1 is LNHDA and CDR2 is SQIVND (reference sequence). The CDR3 length is 15 residues. The junction had 13 bases not matched to a gene; V was cut back by 9 bases and J by 4 bases. The CDR3 loop is CASGRAGQGAYGYTF. The CDR3 bases are TGTGCCAGCGGGCGGGCCGGACAGGGCGCCTATGGCTACACCTTC. The entire variable domain, with the rest obtained from reference TRBV19 and TRBJ1-2, is as follows: DGGITQSPKYLFRKEGQNVTLSCEQNLNHDAMYWYRQDPGQGLRLIYYSQIVNDFQKGDIAEGYSVSREKKESFPLTVTSAQKNPTAFYLCASGRAGQGAYGYTFGSGTRLTVV.

The chain carries TRBV7-2 and TRBJ2-7, with D possibly matching TRBD2 (6 bases). V lost 2 bases to trimming and J lost 0 bases, with 11 bases between them. CDR1 SGHTA and CDR2 FQGNSA come from the germline V gene. This CDR3 region has 15 residues. CDR3 coding DNA: TGTGCCAGCAGCTTAAACGGGAGCCCCTCCTACGAGCAGTACTTC. Residues: CASSLNGSPSYEQYF.

The chain combines TRBV4-1 with TRBJ2-3; possible D gene TRBD2, 7 bases. Germline V CDR1 and CDR2: MGHRA, YSYEKL. The length of the CDR3 is 16 residues. Deletions cut 7 bases from V and 5 bases from J, with 22 bases between. This CDR3 reads CASTNMVGGPVDTQYF. The CDR3 coding sequence is TGCGCCAGCACTAACATGGTGGGGGGGCCGGTAGATACGCAGTATTTT.

The J gene is TRBJ2-3, the V gene TRBV9; D is possibly TRBD2 (6 bases). V gave up 0 bases and J gave up 5 bases, with 13 bases separating them. Germline V gene lookup returns CDR1 SGDLS and CDR2 YYNGEE. The length of the CDR3 is 15 residues. In DNA form, the CDR3 reads TGTGCCAGCAGCGTAGAGACTAGGGGCAAAGATACGCAGTATTTT. This encodes CASSVETRGKDTQYF.

A single count supports this clone. The chain uses TRBV7-9 and TRBJ1-1, with 8 positions matching TRBD1. Germline assignment: CDR1 SEHNR and CDR2 FQNEAQ (reference sequence). V shed 1 base and J 10 bases; nucleotides not matched to a gene: 8. The CDR3 loop spans 14 amino acids. The CDR3 loop is CASSLGNRGSVAFF. The CDR3 DNA reads as TGTGCCAGCAGCTTAGGGAACAGGGGGTCTGTAGCTTTCTTT. The full variable domain, its missing parts supplied by reference TRBV7-9 and TRBJ1-1, is DTGVSQNPRHKITKRGQNVTFRCDPISEHNRLYWYRQTLGQGPEFLTYFQNEAQLEKSRLLSDRFSAERPKGSFSTLEIQRTEQGDSAMYLCASSLGNRGSVAFFGQGTRLTVV.